These 4 T cell receptor beta chains were sequenced from one sample in a study of T cell responses to AZD1222 COVID-19 vaccine. This table comes from immunoSEQ multiplex PCR, and its TCRdb copy is limited to in-frame clones, with some not included. The sample has about 120,000 clones; roughly 85% are singletons. This sample comprised peripheral blood, obtained on day 0 of AZD1222 vaccination. The origin of the receptors is an adult in good health.

V is TRBV4-1 and J is TRBJ1-2, with D tentatively TRBD1 (5 bases). Trimming shortened V by 0 bases and J by 2 bases, and 10 bases separated the two germline ends. Germline V lookup: CDR1 MGHRA, CDR2 YSYEKL. This CDR3 is built from 15 residues. The CDR3 protein is CASSQDVGRNYGYTF. The CDR3 region has the DNA TGCGCCAGCAGCCAAGATGTGGGACGGAACTATGGCTACACCTTC.

The rearrangement uses TRBV20-1 and TRBJ1-2; D perhaps matches TRBD1 (6 bases). This CDR3 has 14 amino acids. CDR1 is DFQATT and CDR2 is SNEGSKA in the germline V gene (reference sequence). V lost 6 bases, J lost 7 bases, and 21 bases lay in between. The CDR3 spells CSASKYRERRGYTF. CDR3 in DNA: TGCAGTGCGAGTAAATACAGGGAGCGACGTGGCTACACCTTC.

This chain uses TRBV10-3 with TRBJ2-7, with 9 positions matching TRBD1. J gave up 4 bases and V 11 bases, and 3 bases lay outside the gene matches. Looked up from germline, CDR1 is ENHRY and CDR2 is SYGVKD. The CDR3 runs to 11 residues. In DNA form, the CDR3 reads TGTGCCGCGGGACAGGGTTACGAGCAGTACTTC. Protein: CAAGQGYEQYF.

The chain is built from TRBV28 and TRBJ1-1, with TRBD1 as a possible D gene (5 bases). The CDR3 sequence is 14 residues long. The V end lost 9 bases, the J end lost 0 bases, and 14 bases lay between the germline ends. Germline assignment: CDR1 MDHEN and CDR2 SYDVKM. The CDR3 DNA is TGTGCCAGTCTCCCGGGGGGGATGAACACTGAAGCTTTCTTT. As protein: CASLPGGMNTEAFF.